Listed here is a single TCR beta chain. At one end, the junction sequence differs from germline, possibly due to a read error. This entry belongs to a study of T-cell reconstitution after alpha-beta-depleted transplantation in children. Construction of the TCRbeta library involved unique molecular identifiers. Using its own MiXCR run on the PCR reads, TCRdb lists one record per CDR3 protein. The data hold around 370,000 distinct CDR3 sequences, with around a tenth observed a single time. This CDR3 region has 18 residues. CDR1 is LGHDT, CDR2 YNNKEL, per germline (reference sequence). This receptor was obtained from a human donor who donated a stem cell graft to a child with acute lymphoblastic leukemia. The chain has TRBV3-1 and TRBJ2-1; tentatively, D is TRBD1 or TRBD2 (5 bases each). The material was PBMCs from the stem cell graft donor, obtained from the stem cell graft. CDR3 DNA sequence: TGTGCCTGCAGGCCGCGGCCGGGGCCAGCGGAAATATACAATGAGCAGTTCTTC. As protein: CACRPRPGPAEIYNEQFF.